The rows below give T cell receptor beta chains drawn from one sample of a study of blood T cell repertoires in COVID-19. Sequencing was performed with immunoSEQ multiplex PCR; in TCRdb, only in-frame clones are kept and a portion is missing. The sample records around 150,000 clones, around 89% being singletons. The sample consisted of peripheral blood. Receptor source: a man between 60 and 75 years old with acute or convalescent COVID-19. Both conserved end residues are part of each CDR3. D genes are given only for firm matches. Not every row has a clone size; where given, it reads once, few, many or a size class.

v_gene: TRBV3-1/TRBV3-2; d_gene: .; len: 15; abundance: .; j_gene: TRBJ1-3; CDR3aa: CASSQLSIAGNTIYF; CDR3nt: TGTGCCAGCAGCCAATTGAGCATAGCTGGAAACACCATATATTTT
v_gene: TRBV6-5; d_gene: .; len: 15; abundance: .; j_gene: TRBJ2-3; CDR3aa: CASSYSTRLTDTQYF; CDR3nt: TGTGCCAGCAGTTACTCGACCAGACTCACAGATACGCAGTATTTT
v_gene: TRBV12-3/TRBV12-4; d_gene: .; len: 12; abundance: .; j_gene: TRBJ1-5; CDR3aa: CASSLGRRAQHF; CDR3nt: TGTGCCAGCAGTTTAGGGAGGAGGGCCCAGCATTTT
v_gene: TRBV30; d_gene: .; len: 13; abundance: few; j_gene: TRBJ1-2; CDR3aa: CAWSKGQSYGYTF; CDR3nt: TGTGCCTGGAGTAAAGGACAGAGCTATGGCTACACCTTC
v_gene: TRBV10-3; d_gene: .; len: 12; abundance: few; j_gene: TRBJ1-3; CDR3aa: CATESSGNTIYF; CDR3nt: TGTGCCACCGAGAGCTCTGGAAACACCATATATTTT
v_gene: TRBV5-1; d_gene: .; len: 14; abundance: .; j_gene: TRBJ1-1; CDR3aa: CASSRTGNQVEAFF; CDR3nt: TGCGCCAGCAGCCGAACGGGGAATCAGGTTGAAGCTTTCTTT
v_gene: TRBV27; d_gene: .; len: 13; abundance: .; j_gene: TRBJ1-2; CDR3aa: CASSPRDSPGYTF; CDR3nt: TGTGCCAGCAGTCCCCGGGACTCCCCCGGCTACACCTTC
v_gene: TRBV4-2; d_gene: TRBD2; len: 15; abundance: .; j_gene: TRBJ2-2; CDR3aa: CASSQAGGRAGELFF; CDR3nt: TGTGCCAGCAGCCAAGCGGGGGGGCGAGCCGGGGAGCTGTTTTTT
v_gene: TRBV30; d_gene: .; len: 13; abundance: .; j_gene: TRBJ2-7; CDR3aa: CAWSLPIPYEQYF; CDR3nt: TGTGCCTGGAGTCTACCCATACCCTACGAGCAGTACTTC
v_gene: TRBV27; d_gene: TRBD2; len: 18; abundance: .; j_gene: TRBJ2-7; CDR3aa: CASSPRVWGSGGLNEQYF; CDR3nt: TGTGCCAGCAGTCCCCGTGTGTGGGGTAGCGGGGGGCTGAACGAGCAGTACTTC
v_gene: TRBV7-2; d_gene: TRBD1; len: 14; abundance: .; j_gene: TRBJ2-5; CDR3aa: CASSADRGSETQYF; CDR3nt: TGTGCCAGCAGCGCCGACAGGGGGTCTGAGACCCAGTACTTC
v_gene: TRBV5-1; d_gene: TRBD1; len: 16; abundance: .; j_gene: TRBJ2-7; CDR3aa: CASSPSPGQGAIEQYF; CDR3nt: TGCGCCAGCAGCCCGTCTCCGGGACAGGGGGCAATCGAGCAGTACTTC
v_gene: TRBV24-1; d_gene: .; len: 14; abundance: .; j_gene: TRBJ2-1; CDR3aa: CATSGRGALDEQFF; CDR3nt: TGTGCCACCAGTGGCAGGGGCGCGTTAGATGAGCAGTTCTTC
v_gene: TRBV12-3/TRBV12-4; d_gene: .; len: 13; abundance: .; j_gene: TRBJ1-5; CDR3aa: CASSFEGNQPQHF; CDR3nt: TGTGCCAGCAGTTTCGAGGGAAATCAGCCCCAGCATTTT
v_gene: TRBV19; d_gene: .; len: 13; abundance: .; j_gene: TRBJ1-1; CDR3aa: CASSTGSYTEAFF; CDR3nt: TGTGCCAGTAGTACAGGGTCCTACACTGAAGCTTTCTTT
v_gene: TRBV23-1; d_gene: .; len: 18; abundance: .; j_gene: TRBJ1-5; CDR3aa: CASSQSSRAADSNQPQHF; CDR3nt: TGCGCCAGCAGTCAATCATCTAGAGCGGCAGATAGCAATCAGCCCCAGCATTTT
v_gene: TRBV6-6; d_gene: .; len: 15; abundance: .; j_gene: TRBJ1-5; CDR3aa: CASSYETGPEQPQHF; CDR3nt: TGTGCCAGCAGTTACGAAACAGGGCCAGAACAGCCCCAGCATTTT
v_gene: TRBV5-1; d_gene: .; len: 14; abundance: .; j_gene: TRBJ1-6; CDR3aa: CASTPGTIGSPLHF; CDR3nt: TGCGCCAGCACCCCCGGGACAATAGGTTCACCCCTCCACTTT
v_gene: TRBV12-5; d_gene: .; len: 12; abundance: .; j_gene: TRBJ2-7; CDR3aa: CASGLDNYEQYF; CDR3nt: TGTGCTAGTGGATTGGACAATTACGAGCAGTACTTC
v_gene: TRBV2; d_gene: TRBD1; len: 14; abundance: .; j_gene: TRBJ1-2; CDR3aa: CASSSGQGARGYTF; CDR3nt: TGTGCCAGCAGTTCCGGACAGGGGGCGCGTGGCTACACCTTC